The present T cell receptor beta chain was sequenced within a study of blood T cell repertoires in COVID-19 (dated by TCRdb to 2019 to 2021). Describing the broader study: Samples from collaborators originated in the United States, Italy and Spain and spanned both the acute and convalescent phases of COVID-19. The material from the prospective study consisted of cDNA or gDNA derived from T cells, B-cell-depleted T cells, or PBMCs. A freely available public database, intended as a resource for researchers studying the immune response to SARS-CoV-2, is where the repertoires were released. Samples were obtained from the ongoing ImmuneRACE study (first 160 participants) and from 1,254 subjects provided by 6 global collaborators. Nearly every sample came with metadata listing a de-identified subject ID, COVID-19 status, age in years and sex. HLA class I and class II types, where available, came from metadata supplied by the sample provider rather than from assay-based typing. The dataset comprised deeply sampled blood TCRbeta repertoires from subjects exposed to, actively infected with, or recovered from COVID-19. General study outcomes and caveats: Clinical and demographic metadata were provided uncurated, with the amount varying by source and participant.

Points on this clone: No cognate antigen has been identified for it. No base quality information exists; no much larger clone differs at one position.

The immunoSEQ Assay, a bias-controlled multiplex PCR, was used to amplify TCRbeta CDR3 regions from genomic DNA. On the authors' methods: The number of nucleated cells in each sample was estimated by amplification of reference gene primers within the assay. Sequence reads were collapsed and filtered to measure the absolute abundance of every unique TCRbeta CDR3 rearrangement. For each sample, productive Simpson clonality was calculated by taking the square root of Simpson's diversity index across productive rearrangements. The immuneACCESS repertoire file appears here via TCRdb, limited to in-frame rearrangements. These files lack a portion of the clones; in checked studies, under half of the deficit traces to unresolved V genes, and the cause of the others is not known. V, J and clone size were drawn from that table, and D and trimming were deduced from the DNA. The sample table lists fewer than 200,000 clones, roughly 80% of them with a count of one. The ten biggest clones cover approximately 12% of the sample.

The germline V gene gives CDR1 as SGDLS and CDR2 as YYNGEE. The junction shows trimming of 4 bases on V and 2 bases on J, plus 14 bases between the germline ends. Taken from cysteine to phenylalanine, the CDR3 has 15 residues. Solely the CDR3 DNA is kept, with 45 bases framed from the first base. In the prospective study, participants were 18 to 89 years old, resided in around 25 geographic areas of the United States, and were enrolled through a virtual design. In the prospective study, participants were assigned to cohorts based on the clinical history participants reported in a screening survey and a study questionnaire. Recovered participants in ImmuneRACE Cohort 3 were defined by two consecutive negative NP/OP PCR tests, clearance by a healthcare professional, or resolution of symptoms. In the prospective study, mobile phlebotomists collected whole blood, serum and a nasopharyngeal or oropharyngeal swab from each participant. Prospective study participants could optionally give additional blood draws and questionnaires over an approximately 2-month period. Before DNA extraction, blood samples from the prospective study were shipped at room temperature or frozen.

This receptor was taken from a man aged 50-60 years who had recovered from COVID-19. Recombination connected TRBV9 to TRBJ2-3; TRBD1 could be the D gene, as 7 bases match. The sequenced material came from PBMCs or T cells enriched from blood (not recorded which). At the DNA level, the sequence is TGTGCCAGCAGCTCCGACAGGGACTTCACAGATACGCAGTATTTT. Translated, it reads CASSSDRDFTDTQYF.